The present T cell receptor (beta chain) was sequenced within a study of T cell changes during pregnancy in multiple sclerosis (dated by TCRdb to between 2019 and 2020). Regarding the research as a whole: The study looked at changes in the T cell repertoire across pregnancy in women with multiple sclerosis.

As regards this clone: It has no known antigen specificity. The input lacks base qualities; no much larger clone sits a single base away.

Library preparation used the immunoSEQ multiplex PCR assay. The clones in this table, taken by TCRdb from immuneACCESS, are in-frame only. Not every clone is retained; where verified, under half of the shortfall comes from an unresolved V gene, and the cause of the rest is unknown. The sample table contains some 48,000 clones; only one count was recorded for 75% to 90% of them. The ten top clones hold approximately 8% of the sample. CDR1 MNHNS and CDR2 SASEGT were looked up in the germline V gene. The CDR3 covers 17 residues, taking in both the cysteine and the phenylalanine. CDR3 DNA only is kept here, 51 bases in frame from base 1. The germline ends are 14 bases apart after V is trimmed by 2 bases and J by 0 bases.

The chain is encoded by TRBV6-1 joined to TRBJ1-5; the D region possibly corresponds to TRBD1 (5 bases align). Sequencing used CD8+ T cells from peripheral blood mononuclear cells, obtained in the second trimester of pregnancy. This receptor was obtained from a female donor with multiple sclerosis, enrolled in a pregnancy study. The DNA sequence is as follows: TGTGCCAGCAGTGAAAGCCCGGGGGGGGGTAGCAATCAGCCCCAGCATTTT. This sequence encodes CASSESPGGGSNQPQHF.